This TCR beta chain comes out of a study of cytomegalovirus exposure and HLA in healthy donors. Study context: The 120 validation repertoires matched the 666 first-cohort repertoires in platform, a later analysis reported.

Only in-frame clones appear in the TCRdb table, and some are missing; sequencing was by immunoSEQ multiplex PCR. The sample carries 130,000 or so clones, 85% to 90% recorded once. To note about this clone: Its target is unknown.

This CDR3 has 13 residues. CDR1 is SEHNR, CDR2 FQNEAQ, per germline (reference sequence). With 1 base removed from V and 7 bases from J, the gap between germline ends came to 8 bases. Study-wide findings and caveats: Cytomegalovirus-associated TCR beta chains were listed, numbering 164. The tendency of first-cohort TCR clusters to co-occur in the 90 to 150 validation repertoires was the finding of a later analysis. Published work reported that the classifier diagnosed cytomegalovirus status with high specificity and sensitivity.

The origin of this receptor is a young woman in good health and CMV-seronegative. The material sequenced was PBMCs. The chain recombines TRBV7-9 with TRBJ2-1, with TRBD2 as a possible D gene (5 bases). In DNA, the CDR3 is TGTGCCAGCAGCTTAGGCCTAGCTAATGAGCAGTTCTTC. Translating gives CASSLGLANEQFF.